One sample yielded the 7 T cell receptor beta chains listed below, sequenced in a study of beta chain features in type 1 diabetes. The study reverse transcribed the entire isolated RNA, so it sequenced expressed TCRB transcripts. TCRdb's copy holds only in-frame clones and misses some; the assay was immunoSEQ multiplex PCR. The sample lists roughly 180,000 clones, approximately 13% occurring once. The sequenced sample was central memory CD4+ T cells from blood. These receptors all stem from a woman aged 18-35 years in good health.

This clone has a handful of counts. The chain combines TRBV7-3 with TRBJ2-1; TRBD2 matches at 8 bases. This CDR3 has 15 residues. Germline trimming cut 5 bases from V and 2 bases from J; bases unmatched to any gene: 5. CDR1 SGHTA and CDR2 FQGTGA come from the germline V gene. The CDR3 DNA follows: TGTGCCAGCAGCCTACTAGCGGAAACCTACAATGAGCAGTTCTTC. Its protein is CASSLLAETYNEQFF.

The chain couples TRBV18 to TRBJ2-7; 7 nucleotides match TRBD2. The V segment lost 2 bases and the J segment 2 bases; nucleotides outside the gene matches: 6. Germline V gives CDR1 KGHSH, CDR2 LQKENI. The CDR3 is 15 amino acids. The CDR3 loop reads CASSPGGRATYEQYF. The CDR3 DNA reads as TGTGCCAGCTCACCAGGGGGGAGGGCAACCTACGAGCAGTACTTC.

In its sample, this clone was seen a few times. The chain couples TRBV9 to TRBJ2-1; 7 nucleotides agree with TRBD2. V gave up 4 bases and J gave up 4 bases; unmatched junction bases: 8. This CDR3 comprises 15 residues. CDR1 SGDLS and CDR2 YYNGEE come from the germline V gene. The CDR3 nucleotides read TGTGCCAGCAGCAGTCTAGCGGATAGTTACAATGAGCAGTTCTTC. Its translation: CASSSLADSYNEQFF.

CDR3 sequence reads: CASSLLPGQGNYGYTF. The CDR3 bases are TGTGCCAGCAGTTTATTACCAGGACAGGGGAACTATGGCTACACCTTC. This chain joins TRBV28 and TRBJ1-2; TRBD1 matches at 9 bases. Losses at the gene ends were 1 base for V and 2 bases for J; bases not matched to a gene: 5. Germline CDR1 MDHEN, CDR2 SYDVKM. The CDR3 consists of 16 residues.

In its sample, this clone was seen a few times. The chain couples TRBV20-1 to TRBJ1-2; no definite D call. The CDR3 is made up of 11 amino acids. Looked up from germline, CDR1 is DFQATT and CDR2 is SNEGSKA (reference sequence). Trimming left V 5 bases short and J 2 bases short, with 6 bases between. The CDR3 bases are TGCAGTGCTCCCCAGAACTATGGCTACACCTTC. It yields the protein CSAPQNYGYTF.

The chain has TRBV28 and TRBJ2-7; 8 bases align to TRBD1. CDR1 and CDR2 from the germline V gene are MDHEN and SYDVKM. This CDR3 contains 14 residues. V shed 4 bases and J 0 bases; nucleotides not matched to a gene: 2. CDR3 amino acids: CASSSGGYSYEQYF. CDR3 in DNA: TGTGCCAGCAGTTCAGGGGGCTACTCCTACGAGCAGTACTTC.

The chain recombines TRBV11-2 with TRBJ1-1, with a possible D match to TRBD1 (5 bases). V lost 3 bases to trimming and J lost 3 bases, with 11 bases between them. Germline CDR1 and CDR2: SGHAT and FQNNGV. CDR3 length: 14 amino acids. The CDR3: CASSFRVRDTEAFF. The DNA of the CDR3 is TGTGCCAGCAGCTTCCGGGTCAGGGACACTGAAGCTTTCTTT.